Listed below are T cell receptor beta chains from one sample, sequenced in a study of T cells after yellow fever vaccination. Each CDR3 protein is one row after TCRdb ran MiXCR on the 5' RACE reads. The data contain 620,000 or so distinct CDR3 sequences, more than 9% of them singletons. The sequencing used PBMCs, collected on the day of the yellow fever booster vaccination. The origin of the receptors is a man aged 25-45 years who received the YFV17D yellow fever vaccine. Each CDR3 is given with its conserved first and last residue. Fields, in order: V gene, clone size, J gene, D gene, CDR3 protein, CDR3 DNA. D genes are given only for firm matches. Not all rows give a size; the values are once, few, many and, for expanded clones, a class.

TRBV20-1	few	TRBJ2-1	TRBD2	CSASFSGISYNEQFF	TGCAGTGCTAGTTTTAGCGGGATCTCCTACAATGAGCAGTTCTTC
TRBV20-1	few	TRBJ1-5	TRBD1	CSAAKTGGYQPQHF	TGCAGTGCTGCCAAGACAGGGGGCTATCAGCCCCAGCATTTT
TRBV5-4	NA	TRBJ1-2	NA	CASSPSDIRGYGYTF	TGTGCCAGCAGCCCTTCGGACATACGAGGATATGGCTACACCTTC
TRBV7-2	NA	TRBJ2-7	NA	CASSPGQKQYF	TGTGCCAGCAGCCCGGGTCAGAAGCAGTACTTC
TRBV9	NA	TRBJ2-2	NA	CASSVNGPGELFF	TGTGCCAGCAGCGTAAATGGTCCCGGGGAGCTGTTTTTT
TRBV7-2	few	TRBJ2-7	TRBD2	CASGGGDEQYF	TGTGCCAGCGGGGGGGGTGACGAGCAGTACTTC
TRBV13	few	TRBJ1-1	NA	CASSRPRLLQNTEAFF	TGTGCCAGCAGCCGTCCTCGACTTCTACAGAACACTGAAGCTTTCTTT
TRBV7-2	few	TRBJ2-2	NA	CASSLAGKLTGELFF	TGTGCCAGCAGCTTAGCCGGGAAATTAACCGGGGAGCTGTTTTTT
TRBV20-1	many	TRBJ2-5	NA	CSADKVWKTQYF	TGCAGTGCTGACAAGGTTTGGAAGACCCAGTACTTC
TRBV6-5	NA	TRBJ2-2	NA	CASSFQPLGTGELFF	TGTGCCAGCAGTTTCCAACCCCTAGGAACCGGGGAGCTGTTTTTT
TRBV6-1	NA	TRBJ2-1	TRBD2	CASMRERLASNEQFF	TGTGCCAGCATGAGGGAGCGACTAGCGAGCAATGAGCAGTTCTTC
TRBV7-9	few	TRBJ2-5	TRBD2	CASSVTLAGQETQYF	TGTGCCAGCAGCGTCACACTAGCGGGACAAGAGACCCAGTACTTC
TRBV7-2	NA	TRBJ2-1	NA	CASSLSGLLNEQFF	TGTGCCAGCAGCTTGAGCGGACTCCTGAATGAGCAGTTCTTC
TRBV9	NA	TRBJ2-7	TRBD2	CASSAGTSGHYEQYF	TGTGCCAGCAGCGCCGGGACTAGCGGCCACTACGAGCAGTACTTC
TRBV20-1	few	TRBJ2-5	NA	CSAPLPGQETQYF	TGCAGTGCTCCACTCCCGGGACAAGAGACCCAGTACTTC
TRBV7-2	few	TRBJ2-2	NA	CASSFLRGLNTGELFF	TGTGCCAGCAGCTTTCTTCGCGGGCTGAACACCGGGGAGCTGTTTTTT
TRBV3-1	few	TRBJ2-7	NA	CASSQDVGYEQYF	TGTGCCAGCAGCCAAGATGTGGGCTACGAGCAGTACTTC
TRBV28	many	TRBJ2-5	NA	CASSLARDVETQYF	TGTGCCAGCAGTTTAGCCCGGGACGTGGAGACCCAGTACTTC
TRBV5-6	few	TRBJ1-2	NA	CASGFGQRGGYTF	TGTGCCAGCGGATTCGGGCAGAGGGGCGGCTACACCTTC
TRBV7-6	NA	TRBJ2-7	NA	CASSPLPGNNYEQYF	TGTGCCAGCAGCCCTCTCCCCGGGAACAACTACGAGCAGTACTTC
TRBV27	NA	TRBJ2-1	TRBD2	CASRGLATYNEQFF	TGTGCCAGCAGGGGACTAGCGACGTACAATGAGCAGTTCTTC
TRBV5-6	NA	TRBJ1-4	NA	CASSLNRVGEKLFF	TGTGCCAGCAGCTTGAACAGGGTGGGTGAAAAACTGTTTTTT
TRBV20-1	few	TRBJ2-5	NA	CSAIPETQYF	TGCAGTGCTATCCCCGAGACCCAGTACTTC